The T cell receptor beta chain under discussion was sequenced for a study of sequential checkpoint blockade in melanoma. Treatment reported: randomized to nivolumab then ipilimumab (arm A) or the reverse (arm B). Measured with immunoSEQ multiplex PCR; TCRdb has only the in-frame clones, and not every one. The sample shows about 11,000 clones, about four fifths of them seen only once. The sequencing here drew on CD8+ T cells sorted from blood (inferred from file names), taken from a patient given nivolumab and ipilimumab in sequence. This clonotype was obtained from a human donor with melanoma.

The CDR3 reads CASSFQASGRSDEQFF. In DNA, the CDR3 is TGCGCCAGCAGCTTTCAGGCTAGCGGGAGGTCCGATGAGCAGTTCTTC. The chain carries TRBV5-1 and TRBJ2-1; TRBD2 agrees at 11 bases. Germline V gene lookup returns CDR1 SGHRS and CDR2 YFSETQ. The V segment lost 2 bases and the J segment 8 bases; nucleotides outside the gene matches: 9. This CDR3 contains 16 residues.